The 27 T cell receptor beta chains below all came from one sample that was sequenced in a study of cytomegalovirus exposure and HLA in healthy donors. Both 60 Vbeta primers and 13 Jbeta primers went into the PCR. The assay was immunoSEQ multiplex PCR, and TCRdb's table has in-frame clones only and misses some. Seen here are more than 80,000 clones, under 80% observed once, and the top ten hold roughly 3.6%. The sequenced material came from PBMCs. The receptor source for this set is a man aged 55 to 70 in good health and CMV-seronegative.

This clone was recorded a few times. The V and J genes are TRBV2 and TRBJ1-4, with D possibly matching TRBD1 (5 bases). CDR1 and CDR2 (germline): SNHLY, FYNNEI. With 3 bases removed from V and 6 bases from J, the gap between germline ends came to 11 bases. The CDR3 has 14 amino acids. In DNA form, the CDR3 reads TGTGCCAGCAGTGAGTTACAGGCCTATGAAAAACTGTTTTTT. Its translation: CASSELQAYEKLFF. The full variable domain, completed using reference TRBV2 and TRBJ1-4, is EPEVTQTPSHQVTQMGQEVILRCVPISNHLYFYWYRQILGQKVEFLVSFYNNEISEKSEIFDDQFSVERPDGSNFTLKIRSTKLEDSAMYFCASSELQAYEKLFFGSGTQLSVL.

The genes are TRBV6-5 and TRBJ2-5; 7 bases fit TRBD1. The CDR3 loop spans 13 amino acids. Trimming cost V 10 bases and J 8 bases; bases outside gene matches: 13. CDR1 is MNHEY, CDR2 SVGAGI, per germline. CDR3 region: CATRGQSIGTQYF. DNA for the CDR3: TGTGCCACCCGGGGACAGTCGATCGGTACCCAGTACTTC.

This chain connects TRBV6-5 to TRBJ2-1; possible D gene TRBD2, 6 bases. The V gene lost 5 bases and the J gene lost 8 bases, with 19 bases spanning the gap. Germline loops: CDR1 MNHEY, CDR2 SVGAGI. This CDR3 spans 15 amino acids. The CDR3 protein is CASSPSSGTWDEQFF. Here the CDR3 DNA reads TGTGCCAGCAGTCCCTCTAGTGGGACTTGGGATGAGCAGTTCTTC.

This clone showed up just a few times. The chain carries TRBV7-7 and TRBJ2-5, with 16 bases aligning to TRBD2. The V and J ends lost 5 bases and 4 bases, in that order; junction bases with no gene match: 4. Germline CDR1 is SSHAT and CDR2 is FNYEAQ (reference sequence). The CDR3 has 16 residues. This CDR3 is CASSPGTSGGAETQYF. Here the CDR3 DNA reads TGTGCCAGCAGCCCTGGGACTAGCGGGGGGGCAGAGACCCAGTACTTC.

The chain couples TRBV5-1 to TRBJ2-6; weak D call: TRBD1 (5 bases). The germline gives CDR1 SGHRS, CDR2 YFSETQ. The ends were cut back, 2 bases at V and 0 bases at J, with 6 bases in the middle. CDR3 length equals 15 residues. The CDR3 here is CASSLQASGANVLTF. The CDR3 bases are TGCGCCAGCAGCTTACAGGCCTCTGGGGCCAACGTCCTGACTTTC. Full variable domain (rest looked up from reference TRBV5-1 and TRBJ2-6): KAGVTQTPRYLIKTRGQQVTLSCSPISGHRSVSWYQQTPGQGLQFLFEYFSETQRNKGNFPGRFSGRQFSNSRSEMNVSTLELGDSALYLCASSLQASGANVLTFGAGSRLTVL.

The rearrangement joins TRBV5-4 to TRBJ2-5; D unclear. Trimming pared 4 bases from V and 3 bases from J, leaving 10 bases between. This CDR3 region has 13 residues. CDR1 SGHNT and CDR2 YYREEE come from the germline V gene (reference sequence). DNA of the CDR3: TGTGCCAGCAGCCCGGGTTTAGAAGAGACCCAGTACTTC. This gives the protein CASSPGLEETQYF. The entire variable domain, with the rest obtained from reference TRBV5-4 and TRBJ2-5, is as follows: ETGVTQSPTHLIKTRGQQVTLRCSSQSGHNTVSWYQQALGQGPQFIFQYYREEENGRGNFPPRFSGLQFPNYSSELNVNALELDDSALYLCASSPGLEETQYFGPGTRLLVL.

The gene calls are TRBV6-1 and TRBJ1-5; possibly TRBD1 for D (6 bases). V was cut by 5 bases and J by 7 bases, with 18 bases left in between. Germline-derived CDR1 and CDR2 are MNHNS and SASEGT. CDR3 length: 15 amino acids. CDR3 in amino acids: CASSPIKGVGQPQHF. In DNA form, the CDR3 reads TGTGCCAGCAGTCCCATAAAGGGGGTTGGCCAGCCCCAGCATTTT.

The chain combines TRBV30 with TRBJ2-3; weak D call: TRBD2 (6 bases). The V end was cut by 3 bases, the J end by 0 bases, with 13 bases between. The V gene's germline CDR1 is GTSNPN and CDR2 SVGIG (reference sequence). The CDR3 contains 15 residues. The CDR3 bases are TGTGCCTGGAGCTTTAGCGGTTCTAGCACAGATACGCAGTATTTT. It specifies CAWSFSGSSTDTQYF.

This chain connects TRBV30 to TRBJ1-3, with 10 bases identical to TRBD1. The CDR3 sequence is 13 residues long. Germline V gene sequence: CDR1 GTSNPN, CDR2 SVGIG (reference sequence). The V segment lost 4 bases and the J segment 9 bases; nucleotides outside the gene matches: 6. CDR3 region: CAWKGTGVTTIYF. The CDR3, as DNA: TGTGCCTGGAAAGGGACAGGGGTTACCACCATATATTTT.

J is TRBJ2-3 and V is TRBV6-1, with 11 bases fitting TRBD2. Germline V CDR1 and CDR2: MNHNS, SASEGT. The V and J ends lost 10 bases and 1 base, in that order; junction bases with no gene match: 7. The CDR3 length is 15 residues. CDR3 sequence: CATLAGGRGTDTQYF. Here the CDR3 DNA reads TGTGCCACATTAGCGGGGGGGCGGGGCACAGATACGCAGTATTTT.

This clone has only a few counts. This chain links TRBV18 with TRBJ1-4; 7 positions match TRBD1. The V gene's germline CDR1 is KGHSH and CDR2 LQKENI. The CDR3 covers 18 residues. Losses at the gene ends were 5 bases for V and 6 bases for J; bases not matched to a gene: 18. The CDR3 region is CASSKSISTGRRDEKLFF. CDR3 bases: TGTGCCAGCTCAAAGAGTATTTCGACAGGGAGGCGAGATGAAAAACTGTTTTTT.

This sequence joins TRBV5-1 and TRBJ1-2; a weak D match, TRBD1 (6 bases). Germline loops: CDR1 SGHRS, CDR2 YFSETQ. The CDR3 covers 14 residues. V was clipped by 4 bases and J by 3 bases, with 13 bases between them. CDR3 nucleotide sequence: TGCGCCAGCAGCCGGGACAACGCCGACTATGGCTACACCTTC. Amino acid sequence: CASSRDNADYGYTF. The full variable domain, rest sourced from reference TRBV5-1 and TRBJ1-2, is KAGVTQTPRYLIKTRGQQVTLSCSPISGHRSVSWYQQTPGQGLQFLFEYFSETQRNKGNFPGRFSGRQFSNSRSEMNVSTLELGDSALYLCASSRDNADYGYTFGSGTRLTVV.

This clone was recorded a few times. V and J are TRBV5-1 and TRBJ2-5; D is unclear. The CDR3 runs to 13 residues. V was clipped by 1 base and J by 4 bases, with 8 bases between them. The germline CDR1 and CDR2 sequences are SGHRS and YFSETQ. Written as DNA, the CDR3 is TGCGCCAGCAGCTTGATTAGCCCAGAGACCCAGTACTTC. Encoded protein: CASSLISPETQYF.

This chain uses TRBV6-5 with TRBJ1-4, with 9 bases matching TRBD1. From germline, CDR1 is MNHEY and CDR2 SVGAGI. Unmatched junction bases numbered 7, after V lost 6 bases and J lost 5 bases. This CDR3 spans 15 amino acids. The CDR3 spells CASRSNRGRNEKLFF. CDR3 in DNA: TGTGCCAGCAGATCTAACAGGGGGCGGAATGAAAAACTGTTTTTT.

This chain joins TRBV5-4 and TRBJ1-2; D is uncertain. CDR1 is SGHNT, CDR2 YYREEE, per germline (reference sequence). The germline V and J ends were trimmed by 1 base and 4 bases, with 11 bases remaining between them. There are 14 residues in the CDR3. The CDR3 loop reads CASSLNPNSYGYTF. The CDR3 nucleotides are TGTGCCAGCAGCTTGAACCCGAACTCCTATGGCTACACCTTC.

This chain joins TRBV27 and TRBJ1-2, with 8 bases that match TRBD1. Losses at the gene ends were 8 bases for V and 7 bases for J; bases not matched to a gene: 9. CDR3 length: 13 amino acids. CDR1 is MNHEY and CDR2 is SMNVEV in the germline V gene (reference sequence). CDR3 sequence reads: CASWDRNRRGYTF. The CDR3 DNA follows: TGTGCCAGCTGGGACAGGAACCGACGTGGCTACACCTTC.

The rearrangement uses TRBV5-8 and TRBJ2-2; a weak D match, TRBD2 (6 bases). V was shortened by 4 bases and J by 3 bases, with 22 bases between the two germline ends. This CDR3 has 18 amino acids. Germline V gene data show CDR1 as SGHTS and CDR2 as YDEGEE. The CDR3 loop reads CASSPGADKRVYTGELFF. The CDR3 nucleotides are TGTGCCAGCAGCCCGGGAGCCGATAAAAGAGTTTACACCGGGGAGCTGTTTTTT.

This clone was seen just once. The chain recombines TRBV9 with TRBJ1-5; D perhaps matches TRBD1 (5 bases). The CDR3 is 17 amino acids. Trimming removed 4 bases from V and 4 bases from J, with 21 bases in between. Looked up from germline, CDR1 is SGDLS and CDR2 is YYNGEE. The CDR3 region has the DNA TGTGCCAGCAGCCCAAATAGACAGCCCTCGCCAAATCAGCCCCAGCATTTT. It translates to CASSPNRQPSPNQPQHF.

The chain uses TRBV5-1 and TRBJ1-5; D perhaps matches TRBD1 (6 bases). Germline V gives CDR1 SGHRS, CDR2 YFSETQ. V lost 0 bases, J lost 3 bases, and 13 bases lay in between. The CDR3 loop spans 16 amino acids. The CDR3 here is CASSLGTVGDNQPQHF. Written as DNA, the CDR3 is TGCGCCAGCAGCTTGGGGACAGTCGGGGACAATCAGCCCCAGCATTTT.

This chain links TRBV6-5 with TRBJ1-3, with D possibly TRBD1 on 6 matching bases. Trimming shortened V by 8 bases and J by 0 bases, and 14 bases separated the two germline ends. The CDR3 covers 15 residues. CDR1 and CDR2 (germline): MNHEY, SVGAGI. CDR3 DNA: TGTGCCAGCTCCCCCGGGGGGCTCTCTGGAAACACCATATATTTT. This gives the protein CASSPGGLSGNTIYF.

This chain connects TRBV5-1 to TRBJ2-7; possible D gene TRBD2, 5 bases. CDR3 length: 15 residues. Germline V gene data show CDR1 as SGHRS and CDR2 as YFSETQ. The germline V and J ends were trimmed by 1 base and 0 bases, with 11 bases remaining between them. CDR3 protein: CASSLTLGSSYEQYF. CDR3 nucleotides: TGCGCCAGCAGCTTGACCCTAGGGAGCTCCTACGAGCAGTACTTC.

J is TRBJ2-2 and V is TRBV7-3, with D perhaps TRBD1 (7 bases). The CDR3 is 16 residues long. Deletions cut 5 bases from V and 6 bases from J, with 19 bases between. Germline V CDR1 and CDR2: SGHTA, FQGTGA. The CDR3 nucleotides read TGTGCCAGCAGCCCACCAGGGGCAGGGGGGTCCGGGGAGCTGTTTTTT. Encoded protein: CASSPPGAGGSGELFF.

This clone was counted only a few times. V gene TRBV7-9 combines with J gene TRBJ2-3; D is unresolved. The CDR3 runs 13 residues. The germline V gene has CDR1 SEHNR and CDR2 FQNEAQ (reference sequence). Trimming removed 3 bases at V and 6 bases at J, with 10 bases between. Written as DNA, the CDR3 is TGTGCCAGCAGCTTCGCCAGGCTGGATACGCAGTATTTT. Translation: CASSFARLDTQYF.

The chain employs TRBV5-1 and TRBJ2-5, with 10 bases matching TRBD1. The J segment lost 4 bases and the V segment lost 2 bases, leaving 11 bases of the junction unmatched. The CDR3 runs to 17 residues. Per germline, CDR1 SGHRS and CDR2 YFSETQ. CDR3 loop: CASSFMRTGGGPETQYF. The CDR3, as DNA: TGCGCCAGCAGCTTCATGAGGACAGGGGGAGGTCCAGAGACCCAGTACTTC.

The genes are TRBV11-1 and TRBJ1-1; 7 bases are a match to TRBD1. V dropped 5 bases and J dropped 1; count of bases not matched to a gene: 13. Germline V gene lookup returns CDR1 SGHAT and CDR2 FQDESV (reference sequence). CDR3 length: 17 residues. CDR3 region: CASSTTRQGITNTEAFF. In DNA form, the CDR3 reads TGTGCCAGCAGCACAACTAGACAGGGTATAACGAACACTGAAGCTTTCTTT.

CDR3 protein: CASSAQFPSGGGNEQYF. CDR3 bases: TGTGCCAGCAGTGCTCAATTTCCTAGCGGGGGGGGGAACGAGCAGTACTTC. V usage is TRBV6-1 and J usage is TRBJ2-7; 12 nucleotides align to TRBD2. The V and J ends lost 4 bases and 5 bases, in that order; junction bases with no gene match: 12. CDR3 size: 17 residues. The germline CDR1 and CDR2 sequences are MNHNS and SASEGT.

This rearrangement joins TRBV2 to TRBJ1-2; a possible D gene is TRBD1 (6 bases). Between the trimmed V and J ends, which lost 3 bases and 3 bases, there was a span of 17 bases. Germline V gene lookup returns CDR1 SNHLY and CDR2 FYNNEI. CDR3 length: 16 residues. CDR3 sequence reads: CASSDGRGTWDYGYTF. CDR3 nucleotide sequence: TGTGCCAGCAGTGACGGCAGGGGCACTTGGGACTATGGCTACACCTTC.